The following is a T cell receptor (beta chain) sequence with its context. What it binds is not known. These data are taken from a study of Graves' ophthalmopathy and Graves' hyperthyroidism. Notes on the study in general: Most expanded clonotypes from thyroid (those above 0.001 frequency) were also found in blood.

Amplification from RNA transcripts yielded the TCR beta CDR3 regions. HTBI-primed first-round RT-PCR preceded second-round multiplex PCR. One entry per CDR3 protein, called by TCRdb with MiXCR from the multiplex PCR reads. The table includes approximately 500,000 distinct CDR3 sequences, 14% detected once. This receptor was identified in a woman in her 30s with Graves' ophthalmopathy. The sample consisted of blood.

The CDR3 sequence is CASSPDRVDYGYTF. The CDR3 DNA sequence: TGTGCCAGCAGTCCGGACAGGGTCGACTATGGCTACACCTTC. The chain combines TRBV28 with TRBJ1-2; TRBD1 matches 8 bases. The CDR3 has 14 amino acids. Trimming cost V 5 bases and J 3 bases; bases outside gene matches: 5. CDR1 is MDHEN and CDR2 is SYDVKM in the germline V gene.